These 24 T cell receptor beta chains originate from one sample sequenced in a study of blood T cell repertoires in COVID-19. Sequenced by immunoSEQ multiplex PCR; TCRdb stores in-frame clones only, minus some. In the table there are some 99,000 clones, 81% of which are singletons. The sequencing sample was made of peripheral blood. These receptors originate from an elderly woman with acute or convalescent COVID-19.

The genes are TRBV10-3 and TRBJ2-1; 8 nucleotides align to TRBD1. CDR3 size: 14 residues. V dropped 11 bases and J dropped 8; count of bases not matched to a gene: 14. From germline, CDR1 is ENHRY and CDR2 SYGVKD. Here the CDR3 reads CASYRGLQGDEQFF. CDR3 sequence (DNA): TGTGCCTCCTACCGGGGCCTACAGGGGGATGAGCAGTTCTTC.

The table lists this clone with a count of one. This sequence joins TRBV27 and TRBJ2-3, with 8 bases aligning to TRBD2. The V gene's germline CDR1 is MNHEY and CDR2 SMNVEV (reference sequence). Trimming cost V 5 bases and J 6 bases; bases outside gene matches: 4. The CDR3 sequence is 13 residues long. The CDR3 here is CASSRGGLDTQYF. In DNA form, the CDR3 reads TGTGCCAGCAGTCGGGGGGGTCTGGATACGCAGTATTTT.

The chain uses TRBV3-1 (or the pseudogene TRBV3-2) and TRBJ2-5, with TRBD2 matching 7 bases. The germline CDR1 and CDR2 sequences are LGHDT and YNNKEL (reference sequence). After removal of 0 bases from V and 4 bases from J, the junction contained 8 bases not matched to a gene. The length of the CDR3 is 16 residues. CDR3 loop: CASSQDIRTRRETQYF. CDR3 bases: TGTGCCAGCAGCCAAGATATTAGGACTAGAAGAGAGACCCAGTACTTC.

The chain joins TRBV6-2 or TRBV6-3 to TRBJ1-1; D may be TRBD1 (6 bases). The CDR3 has 14 residues. Germline CDR1 reads MNHEY; CDR2 reads SVGEGT. V lost 0 bases, J lost 10 bases, and 15 bases lay in between. DNA for the CDR3: TGTGCCAGCAGTTACTCCGACGGACAGTCCCGAGCTTTCTTT. Amino acids: CASSYSDGQSRAFF.

This sequence joins TRBV5-6 and TRBJ2-5; D might be TRBD2 (7 bases). V shed 2 bases and J shed 5 bases, with 13 bases lying between them. Germline CDR1 SGHDT, CDR2 YYEEEE. CDR3 length: 14 amino acids. CDR3 sequence reads: CASSFRGARETQYF. The CDR3 DNA is TGTGCCAGCAGCTTCCGGGGGGCGCGGGAGACCCAGTACTTC.

V and J are TRBV30 and TRBJ1-6, with TRBD1 matching over 9 bases. The ends lost 3 bases at V and 2 bases at J; junction bases unmatched: 5. Germline V gene data show CDR1 as GTSNPN and CDR2 as SVGIG (reference sequence). This CDR3 comprises 16 residues. CDR3 loop: CAWRQQGAAYNSPLHF. CDR3 sequence (DNA): TGTGCCTGGAGACAACAGGGGGCGGCCTATAATTCACCCCTCCACTTT. Based on the CDR3 plus reference TRBV30 and TRBJ1-6, the full variable domain is SQTIHQWPATLVQPVGSPLSLECTVEGTSNPNLYWYRQAAGRGLQLLFYSVGIGQISSEVPQNLSASRPQDRQFILSSKKLLLSDSGFYLCAWRQQGAAYNSPLHFGNGTRLTVT.

This chain uses TRBV25-1 with TRBJ2-5; D possibly corresponds to TRBD1 (7 bases). V lost 4 bases to trimming and J lost 5 bases, with 14 bases between them. Looked up from germline, CDR1 is MGHDK and CDR2 is SYGVNS. The CDR3 runs 14 residues. This CDR3 reads CASSAGGRKETQYF. Written as DNA, the CDR3 is TGTGCCAGCAGTGCAGGGGGGAGGAAGGAGACCCAGTACTTC.

V gene TRBV27 combines with J gene TRBJ1-4; D unresolved. The CDR3 is 15 amino acids. V lost 2 bases to trimming and J lost 5 bases, with 12 bases between them. Germline loops: CDR1 MNHEY, CDR2 SMNVEV (reference sequence). CDR3 bases: TGTGCCAGCAGTTTACAAGAGGCTGGAAATGAAAAACTGTTTTTT. Encoded protein: CASSLQEAGNEKLFF.

V gene TRBV28 combines with J gene TRBJ1-2; D remains unclear. Germline assignment: CDR1 MDHEN and CDR2 SYDVKM. The CDR3 loop spans 15 amino acids. V gave up 3 bases and J gave up 0 bases, with 11 bases separating them. The CDR3: CASSLGSATNYGYTF. As DNA, the CDR3 is TGTGCCAGCAGTTTGGGGAGCGCTACTAACTATGGCTACACCTTC.

The genes are TRBV10-3 and TRBJ1-3; D perhaps matches TRBD1 (5 bases). With 3 bases removed from V and 0 bases from J, the gap between germline ends came to 12 bases. CDR3 length: 16 residues. Per germline, CDR1 ENHRY and CDR2 SYGVKD. The CDR3 is CAISDRSRDSGNTIYF. DNA of the CDR3: TGTGCCATCAGTGACCGGTCCAGGGACTCTGGAAACACCATATATTTT.

The chain joins TRBV15 to TRBJ1-2; weak D call: TRBD1 (5 bases). The CDR3 has 13 residues. Trimming took 5 bases from V and 6 from J, leaving 13 bases between them. The germline V gene has CDR1 LNHNV and CDR2 YYDKDF (reference sequence). For the CDR3, the DNA is TGTGCCACCAGCCCTAGGACATCGGATGGCTACACCTTC. Its translation: CATSPRTSDGYTF.

The chain employs TRBV30 and TRBJ1-3, with D possibly matching TRBD1 (6 bases). Deletions cut 4 bases from V and 4 bases from J, with 11 bases between. Per germline, CDR1 GTSNPN and CDR2 SVGIG (reference sequence). The CDR3 sequence is 13 residues long. CDR3 bases: TGTGCCTGGAACACAGGGCTCGGAAACACCATATATTTT. Residues: CAWNTGLGNTIYF.

The chain uses TRBV20-1 and TRBJ2-7, with D possibly matching TRBD2 (5 bases). The germline V gene has CDR1 DFQATT and CDR2 SNEGSKA (reference sequence). Trimming took off 6 bases at V and 10 bases at J, with 16 bases between the two ends. The CDR3 contains 11 residues. Here the CDR3 DNA reads TGCAGTGCCTTTAATGACTACGGTCAGTACGTC. Translated, it gives CSAFNDYGQYV.

V and J are TRBV11-2 and TRBJ2-7; TRBD1 might be the D (7 bases). Trimming cost V 3 bases and J 0 bases, with 9 bases left between them. The CDR3 totals 14 residues. Germline V CDR1 and CDR2: SGHAT, FQNNGV. CDR3 sequence: CASSFQGGSYEQYV. The CDR3 bases are TGTGCCAGCAGCTTTCAGGGGGGCTCCTACGAGCAGTACGTC.

The rearrangement links TRBV29-1 to TRBJ1-5, with D uncertain. The V gene's germline CDR1 is SQVTM and CDR2 ANQGSEA. The germline V and J ends were trimmed by 4 bases and 0 bases, with 13 bases remaining between them. The CDR3 runs to 15 residues. The CDR3, as DNA: TGCAGCGTTGTCAACGGTCCCTATAGCAATCAGCCCCAGCATTTT. Translated: CSVVNGPYSNQPQHF.

This chain links TRBV3-1 (or the pseudogene TRBV3-2) with TRBJ2-7; 7 bases agree with TRBD1. The CDR3 contains 14 residues. Germline CDR1 LGHDT, CDR2 YNNKEL (reference sequence). V dropped 3 bases and J dropped 3; count of bases not matched to a gene: 5. For the CDR3, the DNA is TGTGCCAGCAGCCAGTGGGACAGATACTACGAGCAGTACTTC. Its protein is CASSQWDRYYEQYF.

In its sample, this clone was seen once. This chain uses TRBV3-1 (or the pseudogene TRBV3-2) with TRBJ1-5; TRBD1 agrees at 7 bases. V shed 1 base and J 0 bases; nucleotides not matched to a gene: 3. Per germline, CDR1 LGHDT and CDR2 YNNKEL (reference sequence). The CDR3 covers 16 residues. DNA for the CDR3: TGTGCCAGCAGCCAAGGGACAGGATATAGCAATCAGCCCCAGCATTTT. Translated, it gives CASSQGTGYSNQPQHF.

This clone was counted between two and nine times. The chain is built from TRBV6-6 and TRBJ2-7; TRBD1 matches at 7 bases. The CDR3 length is 13 residues. The V gene end was trimmed by 7 bases and the J gene end by 5 bases; junction bases not matched to a gene: 8. Germline values: CDR1 MNHNY, CDR2 SVGAGI (reference sequence). The CDR3 sequence: CASTRDSFDEQYV. The CDR3 DNA reads TGTGCCAGCACCCGGGACAGTTTCGACGAGCAGTACGTC.

This chain joins TRBV19 and TRBJ1-1; 8 bases line up with TRBD1. The CDR3 sequence is 14 residues long. Germline assignment: CDR1 LNHDA and CDR2 SQIVND (reference sequence). Trimming took 5 bases from V and 4 from J; bases not matched to a gene: 6. CDR3 DNA sequence: TGTGCCAGTAGTGTACTCACAGGGGGCACTGAAGCTTTCTTT. It yields the protein CASSVLTGGTEAFF.

V is TRBV7-6 and J is TRBJ2-6, with unresolved D. The germline V gene encodes CDR1 SGHVS and CDR2 FNYEAQ. V gave up 5 bases and J gave up 4 bases, with 9 bases separating them. CDR3 length: 14 residues. The CDR3 nucleotides are TGTGCCAGCAGCCCCGAGGCCGGGGCCAACGTCCTGACTTTC. Translating it yields CASSPEAGANVLTF.

This chain uses TRBV10-3 with TRBJ1-2, with D possibly being TRBD1 (6 bases). Trimming left V 6 bases short and J 3 bases short, with 11 bases between. Germline assignment: CDR1 ENHRY and CDR2 SYGVKD. The CDR3 consists of 13 residues. The CDR3 coding sequence is TGTGCCATCAGGACGGGACAAGACTATGGCTACACCTTC. It encodes CAIRTGQDYGYTF.

This clone has only a few counts. This chain connects TRBV2 to TRBJ1-2, with a weak D call TRBD1 (5 bases). The length of the CDR3 is 14 residues. Per the germline V gene, CDR1 is SNHLY and CDR2 is FYNNEI. Trimming removed 1 base at V and 5 bases at J, with 11 bases between. CDR3 in amino acids: CASSEGKGLYGYTF. CDR3 coding DNA: TGTGCCAGCAGTGAAGGCAAGGGGTTATATGGCTACACCTTC.

The J gene is TRBJ1-1, the V gene TRBV13; 7 bases line up with TRBD1. V gave up 5 bases and J gave up 1 base; unmatched junction bases: 13. Germline values: CDR1 PRHDT, CDR2 FYEKMQ (reference sequence). The CDR3 is made up of 17 amino acids. CDR3 coding DNA: TGTGCCAGCAGCGCCAATTCCTTGGGACAGAGGAACACTGAAGCTTTCTTT. Translation gives CASSANSLGQRNTEAFF.

This chain uses TRBV28 with TRBJ1-4; 10 nucleotides match TRBD1. Trimming cost V 8 bases and J 7 bases; bases outside gene matches: 7. Germline lookup yields CDR1 MDHEN and CDR2 SYDVKM. The CDR3 is made up of 14 amino acids. The CDR3 DNA follows: TGTGCCAGCCTCGAAGGGACAGGGGTTGAAAAACTGTTTTTT. This sequence encodes CASLEGTGVEKLFF.